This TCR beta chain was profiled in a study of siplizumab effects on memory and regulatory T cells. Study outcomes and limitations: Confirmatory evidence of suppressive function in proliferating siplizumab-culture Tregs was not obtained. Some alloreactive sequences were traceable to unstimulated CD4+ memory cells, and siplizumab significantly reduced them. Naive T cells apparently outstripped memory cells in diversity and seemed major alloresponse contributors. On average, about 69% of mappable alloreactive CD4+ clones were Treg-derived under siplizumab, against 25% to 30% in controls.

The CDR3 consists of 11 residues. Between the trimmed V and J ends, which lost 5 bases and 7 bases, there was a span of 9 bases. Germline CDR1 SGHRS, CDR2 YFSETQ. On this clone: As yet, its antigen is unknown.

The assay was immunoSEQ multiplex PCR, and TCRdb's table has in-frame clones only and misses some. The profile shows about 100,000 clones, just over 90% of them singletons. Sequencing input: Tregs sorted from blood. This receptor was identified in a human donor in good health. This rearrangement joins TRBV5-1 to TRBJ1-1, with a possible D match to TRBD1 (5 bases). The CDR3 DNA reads TGCGCCAGCAGACAGGACGGTGAAGCTTTCTTT. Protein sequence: CASRQDGEAFF.